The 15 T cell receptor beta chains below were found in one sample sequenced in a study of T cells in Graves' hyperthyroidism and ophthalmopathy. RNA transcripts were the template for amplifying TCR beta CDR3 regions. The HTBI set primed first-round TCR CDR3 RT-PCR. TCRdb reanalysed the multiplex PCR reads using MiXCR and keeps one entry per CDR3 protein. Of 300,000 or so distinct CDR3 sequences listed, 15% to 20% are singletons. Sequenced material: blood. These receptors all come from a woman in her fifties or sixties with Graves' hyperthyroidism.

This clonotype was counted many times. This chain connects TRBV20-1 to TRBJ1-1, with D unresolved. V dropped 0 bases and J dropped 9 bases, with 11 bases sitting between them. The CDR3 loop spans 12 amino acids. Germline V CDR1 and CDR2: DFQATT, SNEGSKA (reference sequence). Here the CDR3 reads CSARDPPKQAFF. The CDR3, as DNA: TGCAGTGCTAGAGATCCCCCTAAGCAAGCTTTCTTT.

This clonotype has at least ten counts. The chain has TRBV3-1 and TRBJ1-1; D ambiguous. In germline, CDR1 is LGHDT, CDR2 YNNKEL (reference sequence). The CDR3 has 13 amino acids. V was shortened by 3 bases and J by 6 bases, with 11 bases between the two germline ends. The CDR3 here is CASSQGRRSEAFF. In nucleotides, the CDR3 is TGTGCCAGCAGCCAGGGGAGGAGGTCTGAAGCTTTCTTT.

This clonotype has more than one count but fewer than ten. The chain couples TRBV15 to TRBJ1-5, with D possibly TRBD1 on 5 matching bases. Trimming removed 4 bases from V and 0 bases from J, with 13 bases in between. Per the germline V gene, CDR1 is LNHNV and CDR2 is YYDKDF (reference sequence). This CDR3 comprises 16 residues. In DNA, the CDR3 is TGTGCCACCAGCAAGTCGGGGGGTGGTAGCAATCAGCCCCAGCATTTT. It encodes CATSKSGGGSNQPQHF.

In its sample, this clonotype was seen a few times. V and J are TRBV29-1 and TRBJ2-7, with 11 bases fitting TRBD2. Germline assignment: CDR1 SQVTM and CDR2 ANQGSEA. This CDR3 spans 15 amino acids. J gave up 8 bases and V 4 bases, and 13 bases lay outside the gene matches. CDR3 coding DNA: TGCAGCGTTGGCACTAGCGGGAGAAGACCTCGTCAGCAGTACTTC. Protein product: CSVGTSGRRPRQQYF.

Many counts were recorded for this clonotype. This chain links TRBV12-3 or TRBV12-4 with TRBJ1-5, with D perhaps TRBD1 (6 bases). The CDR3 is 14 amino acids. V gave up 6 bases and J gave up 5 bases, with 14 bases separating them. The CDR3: CASRSQGLDQPQHF. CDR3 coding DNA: TGTGCCAGCAGGAGTCAGGGGCTCGATCAGCCCCAGCATTTT.

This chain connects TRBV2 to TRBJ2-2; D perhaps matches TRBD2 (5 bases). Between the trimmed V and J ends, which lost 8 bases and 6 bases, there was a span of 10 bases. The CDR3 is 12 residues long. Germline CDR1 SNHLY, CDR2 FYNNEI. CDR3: CASRIGAGELFF. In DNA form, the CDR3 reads TGTGCCAGCCGGATCGGGGCCGGGGAGCTGTTTTTT.

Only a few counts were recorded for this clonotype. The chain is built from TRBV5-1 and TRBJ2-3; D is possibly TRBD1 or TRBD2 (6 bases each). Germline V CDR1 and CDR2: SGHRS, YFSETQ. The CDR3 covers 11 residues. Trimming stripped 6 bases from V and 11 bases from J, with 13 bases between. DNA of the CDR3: TGCGCCAGCACGGGGGAGGACAGGCAGTATTTT. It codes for CASTGEDRQYF. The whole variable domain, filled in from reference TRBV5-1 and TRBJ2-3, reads KAGVTQTPRYLIKTRGQQVTLSCSPISGHRSVSWYQQTPGQGLQFLFEYFSETQRNKGNFPGRFSGRQFSNSRSEMNVSTLELGDSALYLCASTGEDRQYFGPGTRLTVL.

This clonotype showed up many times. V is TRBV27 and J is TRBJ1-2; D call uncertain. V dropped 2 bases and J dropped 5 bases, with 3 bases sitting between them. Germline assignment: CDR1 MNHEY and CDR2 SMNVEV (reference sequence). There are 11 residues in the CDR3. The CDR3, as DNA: TGTGCCAGCAGTTTACAATATGGCTACACCTTC. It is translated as CASSLQYGYTF.

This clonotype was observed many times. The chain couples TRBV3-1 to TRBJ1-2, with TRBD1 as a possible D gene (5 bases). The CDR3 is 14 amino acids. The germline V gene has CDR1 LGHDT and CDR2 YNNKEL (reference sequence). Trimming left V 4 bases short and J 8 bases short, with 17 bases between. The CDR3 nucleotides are TGTGCCAGCAGCCGTCCGGGACGCCACCAGGGCTACACCTTC. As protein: CASSRPGRHQGYTF.

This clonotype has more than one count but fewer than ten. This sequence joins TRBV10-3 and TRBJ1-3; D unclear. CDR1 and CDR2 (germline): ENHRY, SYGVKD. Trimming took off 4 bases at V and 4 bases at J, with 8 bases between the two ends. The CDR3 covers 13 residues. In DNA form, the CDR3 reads TGTGCCATCAGTGTGCAACAGGGAAACACCATATATTTT. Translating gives CAISVQQGNTIYF.

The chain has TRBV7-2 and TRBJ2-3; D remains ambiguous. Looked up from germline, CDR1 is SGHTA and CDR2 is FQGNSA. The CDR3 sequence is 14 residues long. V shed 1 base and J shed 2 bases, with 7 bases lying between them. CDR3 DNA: TGTGCCAGCAGCTTAGGGGTGCACACAGATACGCAGTATTTT. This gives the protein CASSLGVHTDTQYF.

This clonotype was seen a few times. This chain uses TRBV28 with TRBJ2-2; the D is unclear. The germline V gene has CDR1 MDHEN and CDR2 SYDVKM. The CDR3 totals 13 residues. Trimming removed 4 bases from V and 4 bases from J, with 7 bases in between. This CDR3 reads CASSYIATGELFF. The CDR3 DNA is TGTGCCAGCAGTTACATAGCCACCGGGGAGCTGTTTTTT.

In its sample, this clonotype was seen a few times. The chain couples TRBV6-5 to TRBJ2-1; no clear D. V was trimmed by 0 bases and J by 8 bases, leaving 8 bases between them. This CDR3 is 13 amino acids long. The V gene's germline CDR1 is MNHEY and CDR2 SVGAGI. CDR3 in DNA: TGTGCCAGCAGTTACTCGATTCTCCATGAGCAGTTCTTC. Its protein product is CASSYSILHEQFF.

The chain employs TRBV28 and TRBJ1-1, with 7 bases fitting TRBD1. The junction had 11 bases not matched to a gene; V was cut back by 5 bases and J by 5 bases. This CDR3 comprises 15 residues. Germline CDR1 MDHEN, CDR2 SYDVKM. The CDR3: CASSPLGQFRTEAFF. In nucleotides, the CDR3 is TGTGCCAGCAGTCCCTTGGGACAGTTTCGTACTGAAGCTTTCTTT.

CDR3 DNA: TGCAGTGCTAGAGAGCCGGGACCCTCCTACGAGCAGTACTTC. Translating gives CSAREPGPSYEQYF. V usage is TRBV20-1 and J usage is TRBJ2-7, with D perhaps assigned TRBD1 or TRBD2 (5 bases each). The V and J ends lost 0 bases and 0 bases respectively, with 9 bases between them. This CDR3 is 14 amino acids long. The germline CDR1 and CDR2 sequences are DFQATT and SNEGSKA (reference sequence).